This TCR beta chain was sequenced for a study of cytomegalovirus exposure and HLA in healthy donors (dated by TCRdb to the late 2010s). Broadly, across the study: According to an earlier analysis of a few hundred of the donors, about 170 million T cells yielded 117 million unique TCR beta sequences and approximately 280 Gb of sequence data. Roughly 300 gigabases of sequencing data and approximately 92 million unique TCR sequences made up an early release that covered approximately 620 HLA-typed donors. Of the 350 to 400 genotyped donors, about 84% fell in the genetic ancestry cluster associated with self-reported Caucasian donors. The aim of the study was to test whether cataloging public T cell receptors could identify signatures of past pathogen exposure. The T cell repertoires of some 700 subjects were profiled by immunosequencing and related to cytomegalovirus serostatus. Besides the first cohort of hundreds of subjects, a separate validation cohort made up of over a hundred different subjects was used. To predict cytomegalovirus infection status, the study brought together high-throughput TCR immunosequencing, statistical association of individual TCRs with disease status, and machine learning. To study patterns of TCR occurrence, a later analysis re-analyzed previously published TCR beta repertoires from just over 650 donors and added high-resolution HLA genotyping. Rather than using new phenotypic data, the later analysis identified candidate immune exposures from TCR beta sequences and from how often those sequences occurred across donors. In an earlier analysis of 500 to 650 of the donors, high-throughput TCR beta sequencing was used to judge whether each TCR beta V gene segment behaved as functional or pseudogenic. Donor age, sex, ethnicity and CMV serostatus were compiled alongside the repertoire data. A later genetic analysis used genome-wide SNP genotypes for about 65% of the 666 donors, treating that subset as a discovery cohort. All discovery cohort repertoires had been generated on a single sequencing platform. Class I and class II HLA loci were covered by the typing at four-digit resolution. The number of typed donors differed by locus: about 620-640 for A, B, C, DRB1 and DQB1; approximately 520 for DQA1; roughly 600 for DPA1; and about 450 for DPB1. Five DR-DQ haplotypes were treated as single units for association and clustering because of strong linkage in the cohort. Among several hundred genotyped donors of the cohort, an average of approximately 220,000 unique TCR beta nucleotide sequences was sequenced per donor, of which about 18% were non-productive.

The library relied on the immunoSEQ multiplex PCR assay. For the multiplex PCR, a mixture combining 60 forward primers for TCR Vbeta segments and 13 reverse primers for TCR Jbeta segments was used. The CDR3 region of rearranged TCR beta genes was amplified from genomic DNA by a multiplex PCR assay. Amplified TCR beta libraries were sequenced as 87-base-pair reads on the Illumina HiSeq System. Per the source publication's procedure: A later analysis tallied 75 million to 95 million unique TCR beta chains across the 700 or so repertoires, and about 10 million of those chains were shared by two or more donors. Raw reads were error-corrected and collapsed into unique sequences by a nearest-neighbor algorithm in which closely related sequences were merged to remove PCR and sequencing errors. To assign V, D and J gene segments, CDR3 sequences were aligned to IMGT reference sequences. For a sequence to be retained, at least a six-nucleotide match to both a V gene segment and a J gene segment was required. A rearrangement was called productive if the CDR3 had no stop codons and remained in frame with V and J, and every other rearrangement was called non-productive. CDR3 was defined according to IMGT convention as the region running from the second conserved V-encoded cysteine to the conserved J-encoded phenylalanine. The earlier analysis of more than 450 of the donors excluded sequences that lacked an unambiguous match to a single V gene segment. In an earlier analysis of approximately 610 of the donors, V segments were called functional above 56.7% productive rearrangements and were called segregating when the between-donor standard deviation exceeded 5%. A statistical classification framework was developed to diagnose cytomegalovirus status using the catalog of TCR beta chain sequences. In a later analysis, V and J genes were assigned by comparing TCR nucleotide sequences against IMGT/GENE-DB human TR gene sequences. Using the TCRdist pipeline, a later analysis assigned CDR3 sequences along with most-parsimonious VDJ recombination scenarios. In a later analysis, each TCR beta chain was defined by its CDR3 amino acid sequence together with its V-gene family, and reads lacking a unique V-gene family were excluded. In a later analysis, around 600 highly shared, low-generation-probability nucleotide sequences were removed to address suspected cross-contamination and a sequencing artifact. In a later analysis, a clonal expansion index for each public chain was calculated from normalized within-repertoire ranks of inferred template counts. Generation probabilities in a later analysis came from a VDJ recombination model fitted to out-of-frame rearrangements, and those results were checked against IGoR. In a later analysis, hypergeometric tests were used to score TCR-TCR, TCR-HLA and TCR-CMV co-occurrence, with a repertoire-size bias correction applied to TCR pairs. In a later analysis, false discovery rates were estimated by permuting HLA or CMV assignments 20 times. In a later analysis, co-occurring TCRs were grouped with DBSCAN, and TCRdist sequence similarity was added when clustering was performed within HLA-allele-positive subsets. For co-occurrence clustering, repertoires with fewer than 30,000 or more than 120,000 public chains were excluded, along with roughly 5 repertoires with anomalous nucleotide sharing. This is the immuneACCESS table as TCRdb keeps it, with only in-frame sequences that have V and J called. A part of the clones is gone; compared with another copy, unresolved V genes explain less than half, and the rest is unexplained. D and trimming were read from the DNA, whereas the V and J calls and clone size are those reported in that table. The sample table lists about 200,000 clones, around 86% of them with a count of one. Clones ranked in the top ten supply approximately 1.7% of the sample.

Overall study results and their limits: A further reported finding was that TCR beta sequences accurately predicted the HLA-A and HLA-B alleles for most subjects in the first cohort. A group of highly shared sequence variants was considered likely to be a technical artifact of the sequencing pipeline. This cohort had only TCR beta chains sequenced, and the lack of alpha or paired-chain data limited which features could be detected. V-gene and J-gene trimming of TCR beta chains was associated with a missense DCLRE1C variant in a later genetic analysis, and the association was replicated in an independent cohort. In an earlier analysis of roughly 500 of the donors, most TCR beta V segments appeared in productive rearrangements about 87% or about 30% of the time, broadly matching IMGT annotations. Strong co-occurrence of HLA alleles, especially DR and DQ, made assigning TCR associations to individual alleles difficult. Because counts were too low, some 16 rarely observed V segments, including chromosome 9 orphons, were excluded from the earlier analysis of around 640 of the donors. Correlated functional status among segregating V segments might be attributable to linkage disequilibrium, but an unknown experimental factor could not be ruled out. In a later analysis, some 18,000 TCR beta sequences were associated with specific HLA alleles at a false discovery rate of 0.05. A few of the identified cytomegalovirus-associated TCR beta chains were confirmed in vitro to be specific for cytomegalovirus antigens. Roughly uniform sequencing depth across donors was assumed in presence/absence analyses, although this assumption may not hold. In a later analysis, several top co-occurrence clusters were reported to appear linked to parvovirus B19, influenza, CMV and Epstein-Barr virus. According to a later analysis, most CMV-associated TCR beta chains appeared to be HLA-restricted, and the HLA associations seemed to be driven largely by CMV exposure. Because some donors lacked HLA typing at each locus, the association tests relied only on the typed subset. A later analysis found that HLA-associated TCR beta chains were more clonally expanded and had lower generation probabilities than equally common non-associated chains. The authors suggested that the approach could potentially be generalized to other disease states and immunological phenotypes. Some IMGT-functional V segments, including TRBV6-2 and TRBV6-3, could not be distinguished by the 87-base-pair reads and were therefore excluded. Most TCR sequences were observed very rarely across donors, whereas some public TCRs were present in many individuals. Immune exposure information for the cohort was limited to CMV serostatus. A total of roughly 160 TCR beta chains were listed by the study as associated with cytomegalovirus. A later analysis found that TCR association rates varied across HLA loci, with DRB1 alleles showing the most associated TCRs and HLA-C alleles the fewest. The classifier was reported to diagnose cytomegalovirus status with high specificity and sensitivity in both the original and validation cohorts. In a later genetic analysis, fewer N-insertions in productive TCRs were reported among donors in an Asian-associated ancestry cluster than the approximately 670-donor mean.

V loses 3 bases, J loses 4 bases, and the germline ends lie 19 bases apart. Taken from cysteine to phenylalanine, the CDR3 has 16 residues. Only the CDR3 region is kept as DNA, spanning 48 bases read in frame from base 1. Based on the germline V gene (reference sequence), the CDR1 and CDR2 sequences are LNHDA and SQIVND. The cohort consisted of 666 healthy bone marrow donors. All cohort members were sampled while nominally healthy, although unrecorded immune exposures were likely present. The donor was CMV seronegative and was included in the group of 352 seronegative cohort members. A peripheral blood sample was provided by each donor, and peripheral blood mononuclear cells were used for TCR beta sequencing. Genomic DNA was extracted from the blood cell samples with the Qiagen DNeasy Blood Extraction Kit. Worth noting for this clone: The specificity of this receptor is unknown. No quality values exist for individual bases; no much larger clone is one base distant.

Specimen: PBMCs. The sequence links TRBV19 to TRBJ2-7, with a tentative D gene TRBD2 over 6 matching bases. This TCR derives from a young woman in good health and CMV-seronegative. The nucleotide sequence is given as TGTGCCAGTAGTATCGGTTCCCCGGGACTTGGATACGAGCAGTACTTC. Its translation is CASSIGSPGLGYEQYF.